This T cell receptor beta chain comes out of a study of cytomegalovirus exposure and HLA in healthy donors. Background on the study: Of 398 genotyped donors, about 80% clustered with self-reported Caucasian donors.

Overall study results and limits: A later analysis found TCR association rates differed by HLA locus, highest for DRB1 and lowest for HLA-C. Excluded were some V segments that proved indistinguishable, including TRBV6-2 and TRBV6-3. Later on, a genetic analysis was performed. It linked a missense variant in DCLRE1C with V- and J-gene trimming of TCR beta.

Researchers ran the PCR with 60 Vbeta and 13 Jbeta primers. Using immunoSEQ multiplex PCR, the repertoire was profiled, and TCRdb retains in-frame clones only, with some absent. The sample includes some 150,000 clones, about 71% seen only once; the top ten take under 3.5%. This CDR3 is built from 14 residues. Trimming left V 3 bases short and J 4 bases short, with 11 bases between. The germline gives CDR1 SGHRS, CDR2 YFSETQ. Comment on this clone: What it binds is not known.

The sequenced sample consisted of PBMCs. The V call is TRBV5-1, the J call TRBJ1-5; D remains unclear. The receptor was derived from a woman younger than 45 in good health and CMV-seronegative. CDR3 nucleotide sequence: TGCGCCAGCAGCTGGGAGGGCGGAAATCAGCCCCAGCATTTT. The encoded protein is CASSWEGGNQPQHF.